This TCR beta chain came from a study of blood T cell repertoires in COVID-19. Study background: The United States, Italy and Spain provided the acute and convalescent COVID-19 samples.

Across over 20 US areas, participants ranged in age from about 18 to 90 years. Participants had their cohort set by participant-reported clinical history. Contact with a PCR-confirmed or clinician-diagnosed COVID-19 case occurred within 2 weeks of entry. Repertoires were generated with immunoSEQ multiplex PCR, while TCRdb's copy carries only in-frame clones and drops some. The profile shows roughly 150,000 clones, around four fifths of them singletons. This clone occurred once. The TCR comes from a man between 65 and 80 years old who had been exposed to COVID-19. The sample was PBMCs or T cells enriched from blood (not recorded which).

The CDR3 loop reads CASKPRLAGVLTGELFF. The CDR3, as DNA: TGTGCCAGCAAACCAAGACTAGCGGGGGTCCTCACCGGGGAGCTGTTTTTT. This rearrangement joins TRBV2 to TRBJ2-2; TRBD2 matches 12 bases. Looked up from germline, CDR1 is SNHLY and CDR2 is FYNNEI. V dropped 7 bases and J dropped 4; count of bases not matched to a gene: 10. The CDR3 spans 17 residues.